A single sample gave rise to the 27 T cell receptor beta chains below, sequenced in a study of CD8 T cells in Susac syndrome. cDNA came from 0.5 to 1 ug RNA primed by random hexamers. TCRdb called the immunoSEQ multiplex PCR reads again in MiXCR, with one record for every CDR3 protein. The sample includes about 76,000 distinct CDR3 sequences, roughly 91% seen only once; the top ten take roughly 0.49%. The sample was CD8+ T cells from PBMCs. The receptors stem from a human donor with multiple sclerosis.

The rearrangement joins TRBV6-5 to TRBJ2-1, with D uncertain. Germline lookup yields CDR1 MNHEY and CDR2 SVGAGI. There are 11 residues in the CDR3. Trimming took 4 bases from V and 10 from J, leaving 8 bases between them. The CDR3 DNA sequence: TGTGCCAGCAGTTTAAATCGGGAGCAGTTCTTC. The encoded protein is CASSLNREQFF.

This clonotype was found once. The chain uses TRBV12-3 or TRBV12-4 and TRBJ1-2, with D tentatively TRBD1 (6 bases). The CDR3 extends over 13 amino acids. With 4 bases removed from V and 8 bases from J, the gap between germline ends came to 14 bases. Written as DNA, the CDR3 is TGTGCCAGCAGTTCGGACCGGGGGCGAGGCTACACCTTC. Protein: CASSSDRGRGYTF.

The chain uses TRBV2 and TRBJ2-7; D gene uncertain. The CDR3 length is 11 residues. The V gene lost 5 bases and the J gene lost 3 bases, with 5 bases spanning the gap. Germline lookup yields CDR1 SNHLY and CDR2 FYNNEI. The CDR3 here is CASSPLYEQYF. CDR3 bases: TGTGCCAGCAGTCCTCTCTACGAGCAGTACTTC.

The chain recombines TRBV28 with TRBJ2-7, with 11 bases that match TRBD2. The J segment lost 7 bases and the V segment lost 5 bases, leaving 4 bases of the junction unmatched. This CDR3 is built from 13 residues. Germline CDR1 reads MDHEN; CDR2 reads SYDVKM. The chain's CDR3 is CASSETSGIEQYF. CDR3 nucleotide sequence: TGTGCCAGCAGTGAGACTAGCGGGATTGAGCAGTACTTC.

The J gene is TRBJ1-4, the V gene TRBV5-4; weak D call: TRBD1 (6 bases). Germline CDR1 and CDR2: SGHNT and YYREEE (reference sequence). Trimming shortened V by 4 bases and J by 0 bases, and 16 bases separated the two germline ends. This CDR3 is built from 17 residues. CDR3 in DNA: TGTGCCAGCAGCCCTGGAGGGGGACTTGCAACTAATGAAAAACTGTTTTTT. Residues: CASSPGGGLATNEKLFF.

This rearrangement joins TRBV4-1 to TRBJ2-7; D possibly corresponds to TRBD2 (6 bases). V shed 2 bases and J shed 3 bases, with 14 bases lying between them. The CDR3 has 15 residues. CDR1 is MGHRA, CDR2 YSYEKL, per germline. Here the CDR3 reads CASSQLSGDFYEQYF. In DNA, the CDR3 is TGCGCCAGCAGCCAACTTTCGGGGGATTTCTACGAGCAGTACTTC.

The chain has TRBV6-5 and TRBJ1-5, with D uncertain. Germline CDR1 is MNHEY and CDR2 is SVGAGI. With 0 bases removed from V and 7 bases from J, the gap between germline ends came to 7 bases. The CDR3 covers 13 residues. CDR3: CASSYSQRQPQHF. As DNA, the CDR3 is TGTGCCAGCAGTTACTCACAACGCCAGCCCCAGCATTTT.

This clonotype was seen a few times. The J gene is TRBJ2-7, the V gene TRBV9, with TRBD2 matching 8 bases. This CDR3 has 15 residues. Germline V gives CDR1 SGDLS, CDR2 YYNGEE. V lost 1 base and J lost 5; bases outside the gene matches: 8. CDR3 protein: CASSVSGLAFNEQYF. CDR3 DNA: TGTGCCAGCAGCGTATCCGGACTAGCTTTCAACGAGCAGTACTTC.

This clonotype has more than one count but fewer than ten. The V call is TRBV5-1, the J call TRBJ2-4; 7 nucleotides line up with TRBD2. J was trimmed by 2 bases and V by 4 bases; bases with no gene match: 12. Per the germline V gene, CDR1 is SGHRS and CDR2 is YFSETQ. The CDR3 extends over 17 amino acids. The CDR3 spells CASSPSLIGTTKNIQYF. As DNA, the CDR3 is TGCGCCAGCAGCCCATCCCTTATCGGGACTACCAAAAACATTCAGTACTTC.

V is TRBV12-3 or TRBV12-4 and J is TRBJ1-1; the match to TRBD1 covers 9 bases. Trimming at V came to 5 bases and at J to 4 bases, leaving 11 bases not matched to a gene. The CDR3 has 16 residues. The CDR3 DNA follows: TGTGCCAGCAGTACTACAGGGGGCGCATATGGCACTGAAGCTTTCTTT. Translating gives CASSTTGGAYGTEAFF.

The chain uses TRBV27 and TRBJ2-7; D is ambiguous. The CDR3 covers 14 residues. V lost 5 bases and J 3 bases, leaving 14 bases between the germline ends. Per the germline V gene, CDR1 is MNHEY and CDR2 is SMNVEV (reference sequence). CDR3 in amino acids: CASSPIDPDYEQYF. The CDR3 DNA reads as TGTGCCAGCAGTCCGATCGACCCTGACTACGAGCAGTACTTC.

This rearrangement joins TRBV6-2 or TRBV6-3 to TRBJ2-7; D remains unclear. The CDR3 extends over 12 amino acids. Trimming left V 2 bases short and J 2 bases short, with 4 bases between. Germline loops: CDR1 MNHEY, CDR2 SVGEGT. CDR3 loop: CASSYAPYEQYF. CDR3 in DNA: TGTGCCAGCAGTTACGCACCCTACGAGCAGTACTTC.

This chain joins TRBV11-3 and TRBJ2-3, with D possibly TRBD2 on 6 matching bases. V lost 8 bases to trimming and J lost 0 bases, with 9 bases between them. Germline V lookup: CDR1 SGHNT, CDR2 YENEEA. The CDR3 contains 13 residues. The CDR3 spells CASRGASTDTQYF. The DNA for the CDR3 is TGTGCCAGCCGCGGGGCTAGCACAGATACGCAGTATTTT.

The rearrangement links TRBV20-1 to TRBJ2-7; D unclear. CDR1 and CDR2 (germline): DFQATT, SNEGSKA (reference sequence). There are 14 residues in the CDR3. V lost 5 bases to trimming and J lost 2 bases, with 16 bases between them. CDR3 loop: CSASPLGVTYEQYF. CDR3 sequence (DNA): TGCAGTGCTTCCCCCCTTGGGGTTACCTACGAGCAGTACTTC.

The chain carries TRBV27 and TRBJ2-6; D unresolved. The CDR3 length is 14 residues. V was trimmed by 6 bases and J by 0 bases, leaving 6 bases between them. Germline V gene data show CDR1 as MNHEY and CDR2 as SMNVEV (reference sequence). CDR3 coding DNA: TGTGCCAGCAGAACTATCTCTGGGGCCAACGTCCTGACTTTC. Translating it yields CASRTISGANVLTF.

The chain employs TRBV16 and TRBJ2-7; 11 bases match TRBD1. CDR3 length: 13 residues. The germline CDR1 and CDR2 sequences are KGHSY and FQNENV. V lost 5 bases and J lost 5; bases outside the gene matches: 2. The CDR3 DNA sequence: TGTGCCAGCAGCAGGACAGGGGGCGACGAGCAGTACTTC. Translating it yields CASSRTGGDEQYF. Looking up the rest from reference TRBV16 and TRBJ2-7 gives the full variable domain: GEEVAQTPKHLVRGEGQKAKLYCAPIKGHSYVFWYQQVLKNEFKFLISFQNENVFDETGMPKERFSAKCLPNSPCSLEIQATKLEDSAVYFCASSRTGGDEQYFGPGTRLTVT.

The chain employs TRBV9 and TRBJ1-2; tentatively, D is TRBD1 (5 bases). Trimming shortened V by 3 bases and J by 4 bases, and 16 bases separated the two germline ends. The CDR3 length is 15 residues. Germline lookup yields CDR1 SGDLS and CDR2 YYNGEE. CDR3 bases: TGTGCCAGCAGCGCCGGCGGCGGGGCGGGCTATGGCTACACCTTC. This encodes CASSAGGGAGYGYTF.

The V and J genes are TRBV19 and TRBJ2-5, with 7 nucleotides matching TRBD2. Germline V gene sequence: CDR1 LNHDA, CDR2 SQIVND (reference sequence). V trimming: 0 bases; J trimming: 5 bases; junction bases outside the gene matches: 9. The CDR3 runs 16 residues. CDR3 amino acids: CASSIDGTGGDETQYF. The CDR3 nucleotides are TGTGCCAGTAGTATAGACGGTACTGGGGGGGATGAGACCCAGTACTTC.

The V and J genes are TRBV28 and TRBJ2-1, with 10 bases lining up with TRBD1. V dropped 5 bases and J dropped 8; count of bases not matched to a gene: 9. Per germline, CDR1 MDHEN and CDR2 SYDVKM. The CDR3 contains 15 residues. The CDR3 DNA is TGTGCCAGCAGTCTGACAGGGGGCAGGGTTCATGAGCAGTTCTTC. Translation gives CASSLTGGRVHEQFF.

The rearrangement joins TRBV3-1 to TRBJ2-3, with 11 nucleotides matching TRBD2. Trimming removed 3 bases from V and 3 bases from J; junction bases left unmatched: 2. CDR3 length: 15 amino acids. The germline V gene has CDR1 LGHDT and CDR2 YNNKEL (reference sequence). In DNA, the CDR3 is TGTGCCAGCAGCCAGGGACTAGCGGAGACAGATACGCAGTATTTT. Amino acid sequence: CASSQGLAETDTQYF.

This chain links TRBV9 with TRBJ2-7; 8 bases are a match to TRBD1. The germline gives CDR1 SGDLS, CDR2 YYNGEE. The CDR3 sequence is 13 residues long. Trimming cost V 4 bases and J 5 bases; bases outside gene matches: 5. This CDR3 is CASSWTGSDEQYF. For the CDR3, the DNA is TGTGCCAGCAGCTGGACAGGGAGCGACGAGCAGTACTTC.

The DNA of the CDR3 is TGTGCCAGCAGTTTATCCGGTGGAAATGGCTACACCTTC. This sequence encodes CASSLSGGNGYTF. J is TRBJ1-2 and V is TRBV27; D is undetermined. The V and J ends lost 0 bases and 6 bases respectively, with 8 bases between them. The V gene's germline CDR1 is MNHEY and CDR2 SMNVEV (reference sequence). This CDR3 has 13 amino acids.

This chain connects TRBV7-9 to TRBJ1-1; D unclear. Per germline, CDR1 SEHNR and CDR2 FQNEAQ (reference sequence). V dropped 4 bases and J dropped 6 bases, with 12 bases sitting between them. The CDR3 contains 13 residues. Here the CDR3 reads CASSSVVFAEAFF. The CDR3 DNA reads as TGTGCCAGCAGCTCCGTTGTGTTTGCTGAAGCTTTCTTT.

The chain joins TRBV30 to TRBJ1-2, with D tentatively TRBD1 (5 bases). The V gene lost 7 bases and the J gene lost 2 bases, with 17 bases spanning the gap. Germline lookup yields CDR1 GTSNPN and CDR2 SVGIG (reference sequence). This CDR3 is 14 amino acids long. The CDR3, as DNA: TGTGCCTCCTCCCTCGGGGGAAAGAACTATGGCTACACCTTC. This gives the protein CASSLGGKNYGYTF.

The genes are TRBV5-1 and TRBJ2-5; 11 positions match TRBD2. V was pared by 3 bases and J by 1 base, with 14 bases of the junction left unmatched. Germline V gives CDR1 SGHRS, CDR2 YFSETQ. There are 19 residues in the CDR3. DNA of the CDR3: TGCGCCAGCAGCTCCCCCATTTGGAGGACTAGCGGGCTCCAAGAGACCCAGTACTTC. Protein product: CASSSPIWRTSGLQETQYF.

This rearrangement joins TRBV28 to TRBJ2-7, with a tentative D call TRBD1 (5 bases). Germline CDR1 reads MDHEN; CDR2 reads SYDVKM. V shed 8 bases and J shed 2 bases, with 19 bases lying between them. This CDR3 contains 15 residues. CDR3: CASGLRGLTPYEQYF. For the CDR3, the DNA is TGTGCCAGCGGCTTAAGGGGCCTCACCCCCTACGAGCAGTACTTC.

The chain has TRBV4-3 and TRBJ2-5; D assignment may be TRBD1 or TRBD2 (5 bases each). Germline CDR1 LGHNA, CDR2 YSLEER. CDR3 size: 16 residues. Trimming pared 0 bases from V and 1 base from J, leaving 12 bases between. CDR3 bases: TGCGCCAGCAGCCAAGATTGGGGACGGACCCAAGAGACCCAGTACTTC. It codes for CASSQDWGRTQETQYF.